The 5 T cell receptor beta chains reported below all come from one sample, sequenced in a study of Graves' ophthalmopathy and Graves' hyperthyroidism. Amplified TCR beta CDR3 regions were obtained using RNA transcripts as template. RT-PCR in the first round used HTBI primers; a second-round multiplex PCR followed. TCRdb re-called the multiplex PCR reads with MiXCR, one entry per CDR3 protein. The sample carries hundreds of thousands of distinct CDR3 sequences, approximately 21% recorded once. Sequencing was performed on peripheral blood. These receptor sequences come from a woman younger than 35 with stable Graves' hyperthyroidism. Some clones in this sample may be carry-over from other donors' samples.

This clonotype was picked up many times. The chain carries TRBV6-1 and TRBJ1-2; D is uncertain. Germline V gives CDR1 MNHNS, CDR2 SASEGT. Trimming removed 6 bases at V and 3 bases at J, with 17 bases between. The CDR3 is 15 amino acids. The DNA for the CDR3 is TGTGCCAGCAGAGGGCTGGTGGGCGCAGACTATGGCTACACCTTC. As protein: CASRGLVGADYGYTF.

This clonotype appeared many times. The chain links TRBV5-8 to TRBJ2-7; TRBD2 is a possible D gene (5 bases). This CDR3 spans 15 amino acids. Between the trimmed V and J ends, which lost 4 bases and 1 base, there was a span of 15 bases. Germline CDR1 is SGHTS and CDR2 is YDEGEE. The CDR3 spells CASSLVFGGSYEQYF. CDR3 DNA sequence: TGTGCCAGCAGCCTGGTCTTCGGAGGTTCCTACGAGCAGTACTTC.

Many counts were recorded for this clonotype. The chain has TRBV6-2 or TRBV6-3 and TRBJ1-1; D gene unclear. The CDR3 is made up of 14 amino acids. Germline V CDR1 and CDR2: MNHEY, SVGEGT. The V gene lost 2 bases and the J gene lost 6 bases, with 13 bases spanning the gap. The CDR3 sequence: CASSYGQVISEAFF. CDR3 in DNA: TGTGCCAGCAGTTACGGTCAGGTTATCTCTGAAGCTTTCTTT.

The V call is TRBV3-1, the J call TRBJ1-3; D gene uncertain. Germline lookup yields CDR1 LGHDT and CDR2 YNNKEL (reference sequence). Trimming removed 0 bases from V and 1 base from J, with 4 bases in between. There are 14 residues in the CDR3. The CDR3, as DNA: TGTGCCAGCAGCCAAGATGGTTCTGGAAACACCATATATTTT. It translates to CASSQDGSGNTIYF.

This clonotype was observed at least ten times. CDR3 in amino acids: CASSFGTQEGSPLHF. The CDR3 bases are TGTGCCAGTAGTTTCGGGACGCAAGAGGGTTCACCCCTCCACTTT. The chain carries TRBV19 and TRBJ1-6; TRBD1 is a possible D gene (5 bases). The CDR3 runs to 15 residues. Germline V lookup: CDR1 LNHDA, CDR2 SQIVND (reference sequence). V gave up 5 bases and J gave up 9 bases, with 17 bases separating them.